This TCR beta chain was sequenced in a study of cytomegalovirus exposure and HLA in healthy donors. Study-level findings and limits: A later examination showed that TCR association rates differed by HLA locus, with DRB1 most and HLA-C fewest. In a later analysis, CMV-associated beta chains were mostly HLA-associated, it appeared.

Comment on this clone: Its antigen remains unknown.

Primers: 60 Vbeta forward and 13 Jbeta reverse. The repertoire was sequenced with immunoSEQ multiplex PCR; TCRdb's copy has only in-frame clones and lacks some. The sample lists roughly 120,000 clones; 80% were seen once. The CDR3 loop spans 14 amino acids. J was trimmed by 8 bases and V by 5 bases; bases with no gene match: 6. The germline gives CDR1 MNHNS, CDR2 SASEGT. The TCR comes from a man younger than 45 in good health and CMV-seronegative. V is TRBV6-1 and J is TRBJ2-2; 9 positions match TRBD1. The specimen was PBMCs. CDR3 DNA sequence: TGTGCCAGCAGTCCGGGACAGGGTGGTGGGGAGCTGTTTTTT. It encodes CASSPGQGGGELFF.